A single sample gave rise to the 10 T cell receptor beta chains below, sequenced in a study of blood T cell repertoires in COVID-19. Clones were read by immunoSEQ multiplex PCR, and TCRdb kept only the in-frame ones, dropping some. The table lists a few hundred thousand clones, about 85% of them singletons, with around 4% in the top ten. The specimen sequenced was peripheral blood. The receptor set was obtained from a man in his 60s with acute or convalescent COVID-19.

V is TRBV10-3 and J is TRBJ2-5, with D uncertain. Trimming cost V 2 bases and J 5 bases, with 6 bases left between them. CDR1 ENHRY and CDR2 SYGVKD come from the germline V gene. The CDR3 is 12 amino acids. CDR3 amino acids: CAISEGLETQYF. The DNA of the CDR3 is TGTGCCATCAGTGAGGGGCTGGAGACCCAGTACTTC.

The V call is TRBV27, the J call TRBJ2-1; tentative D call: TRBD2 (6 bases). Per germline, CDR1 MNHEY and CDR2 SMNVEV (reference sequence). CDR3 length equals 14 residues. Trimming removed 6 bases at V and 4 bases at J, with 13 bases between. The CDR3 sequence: CASRYLGLYNEQFF. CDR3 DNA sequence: TGTGCCAGCAGATATTTGGGACTTTACAATGAGCAGTTCTTC.

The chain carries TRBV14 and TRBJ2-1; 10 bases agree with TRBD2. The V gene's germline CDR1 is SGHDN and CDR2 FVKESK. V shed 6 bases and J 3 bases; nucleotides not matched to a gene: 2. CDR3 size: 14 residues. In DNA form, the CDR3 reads TGTGCCAGCAGGCGGACTAGCGGCTACAATGAGCAGTTCTTC. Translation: CASRRTSGYNEQFF.

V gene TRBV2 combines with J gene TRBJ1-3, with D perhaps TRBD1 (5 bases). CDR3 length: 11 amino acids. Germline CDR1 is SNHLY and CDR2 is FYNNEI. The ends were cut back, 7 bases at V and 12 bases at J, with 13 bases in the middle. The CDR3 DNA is TGTGCCAGCACCATACAGGTGGTCATATATTTT. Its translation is CASTIQVVIYF.

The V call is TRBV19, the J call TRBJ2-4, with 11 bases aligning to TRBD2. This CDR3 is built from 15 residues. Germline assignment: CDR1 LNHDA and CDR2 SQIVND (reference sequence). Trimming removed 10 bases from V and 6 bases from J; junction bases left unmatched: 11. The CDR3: CATGELAGAVNIQYF. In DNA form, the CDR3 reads TGTGCCACAGGAGAACTAGCGGGGGCCGTAAACATTCAGTACTTC. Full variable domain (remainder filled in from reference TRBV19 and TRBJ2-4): DGGITQSPKYLFRKEGQNVTLSCEQNLNHDAMYWYRQDPGQGLRLIYYSQIVNDFQKGDIAEGYSVSREKKESFPLTVTSAQKNPTAFYLCATGELAGAVNIQYFGAGTRLSVL.

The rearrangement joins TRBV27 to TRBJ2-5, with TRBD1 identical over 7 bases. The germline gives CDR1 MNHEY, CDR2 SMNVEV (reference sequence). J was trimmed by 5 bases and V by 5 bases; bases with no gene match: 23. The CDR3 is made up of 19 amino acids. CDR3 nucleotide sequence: TGTGCCAGCAGTCCATTGGTCGGGCATGACAGGGTGGCTGGGGAGACCCAGTACTTC. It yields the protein CASSPLVGHDRVAGETQYF.

CDR3 amino acids: CASSQDILSGNTIYF. Written as DNA, the CDR3 is TGCGCCAGCAGCCAAGACATACTCTCTGGAAACACCATATATTTT. The chain employs TRBV4-1 and TRBJ1-3; no clear D. Germline CDR1 MGHRA, CDR2 YSYEKL. This CDR3 spans 15 amino acids. V lost 0 bases, J lost 0 bases, and 6 bases lay in between.

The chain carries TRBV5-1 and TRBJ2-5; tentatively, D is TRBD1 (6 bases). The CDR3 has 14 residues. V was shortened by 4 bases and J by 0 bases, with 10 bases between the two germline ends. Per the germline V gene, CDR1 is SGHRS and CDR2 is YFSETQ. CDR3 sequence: CASSNGQYQETQYF. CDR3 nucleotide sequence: TGCGCCAGCAGCAACGGACAGTACCAAGAGACCCAGTACTTC.

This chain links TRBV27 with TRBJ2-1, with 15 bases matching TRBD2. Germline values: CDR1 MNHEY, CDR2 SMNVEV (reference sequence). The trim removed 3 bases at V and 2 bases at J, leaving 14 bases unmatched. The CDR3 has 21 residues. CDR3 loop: CASSFSHPGLAGGYPYNEQFF. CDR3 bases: TGTGCCAGCAGTTTTTCGCATCCGGGACTAGCGGGAGGCTATCCCTACAATGAGCAGTTCTTC.

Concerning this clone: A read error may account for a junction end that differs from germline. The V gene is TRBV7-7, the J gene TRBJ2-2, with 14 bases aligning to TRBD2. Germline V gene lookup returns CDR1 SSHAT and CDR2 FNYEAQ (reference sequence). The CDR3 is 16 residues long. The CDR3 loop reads CASSQGTSGSGGELFF. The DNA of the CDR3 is TGTGCTAGCAGCCAGGGGACTAGCGGGAGTGGCGGGGAGCTGTTTTTT.